The rows below give T cell receptor beta chains drawn from one sample of a study of cytomegalovirus exposure and HLA in healthy donors. Method: immunoSEQ multiplex PCR; TCRdb's copy keeps in-frame clones and lacks some. The sample lists hundreds of thousands of clones; 70% to 85% were seen once. Sequencing was performed on PBMCs. All receptors come from a girl aged 2-10 years in good health and CMV-seronegative. CDR3s include the opening cysteine and the closing phenylalanine or tryptophan. The D gene is left open where the match is weak. The size of a clone is reported for some rows only, either as once, few or many, or as a class for expanded clones.

J gene: TRBJ1-1; clone size: few; D gene: TRBD1; V gene: TRBV5-1; CDR3 protein: CASSIEQGAAEAFF; CDR3 DNA: TGCGCCAGCAGCATCGAACAGGGGGCGGCTGAAGCTTTCTTT
J gene: TRBJ2-1; clone size: once; D gene: .; V gene: TRBV29-1; CDR3 protein: CSVLGLAAYNEQFF; CDR3 DNA: TGCAGCGTTCTGGGGTTAGCGGCCTACAATGAGCAGTTCTTC
J gene: TRBJ1-1; clone size: few; D gene: .; V gene: TRBV10-3; CDR3 protein: CAITDPGQRTEAFF; CDR3 DNA: TGTGCCATCACCGACCCGGGACAACGGACTGAAGCTTTCTTT
J gene: TRBJ2-7; clone size: few; D gene: .; V gene: TRBV6-5; CDR3 protein: CASSPKQGMQYF; CDR3 DNA: TGTGCCAGCAGTCCAAAACAGGGAATGCAGTACTTC
J gene: TRBJ2-3; clone size: .; D gene: TRBD2; V gene: TRBV5-4; CDR3 protein: CASSLLAGNTDTQYF; CDR3 DNA: TGTGCCAGCAGCTTGCTAGCGGGGAACACAGATACGCAGTATTTT
J gene: TRBJ1-2; clone size: once; D gene: .; V gene: TRBV7-2; CDR3 protein: CASSLSGSRHYGYTF; CDR3 DNA: TGTGCCAGCAGCTTATCGGGGAGTCGGCACTATGGCTACACCTTC
J gene: TRBJ1-3; clone size: .; D gene: TRBD1; V gene: TRBV9; CDR3 protein: CASSVGQGAGNTIYF; CDR3 DNA: TGTGCCAGCAGCGTAGGACAGGGGGCTGGAAACACCATATATTTT
J gene: TRBJ2-7; clone size: .; D gene: .; V gene: TRBV6-1; CDR3 protein: CASSVRFSLAISYEQYF; CDR3 DNA: TGTGCCAGCAGTGTACGCTTCTCCCTAGCCATATCCTACGAGCAGTACTTC
J gene: TRBJ1-5; clone size: .; D gene: .; V gene: TRBV6-5; CDR3 protein: CASSPGGRSNQPQHF; CDR3 DNA: TGTGCCAGCAGCCCCGGGGGACGTAGCAATCAGCCCCAGCATTTT
J gene: TRBJ1-3; clone size: .; D gene: .; V gene: TRBV7-6; CDR3 protein: CASSSREGEAGNTIYF; CDR3 DNA: TGTGCCAGCAGCTCCCGAGAAGGGGAGGCTGGAAACACCATATATTTT
J gene: TRBJ2-5; clone size: .; D gene: .; V gene: TRBV5-1; CDR3 protein: CASSFALQETQYF; CDR3 DNA: TGCGCCAGCAGCTTCGCACTCCAAGAGACCCAGTACTTC
J gene: TRBJ2-7; clone size: few; D gene: .; V gene: TRBV13; CDR3 protein: CASRPRDSYEQYF; CDR3 DNA: TGTGCCAGCCGCCCGAGGGACTCCTACGAGCAGTACTTC
J gene: TRBJ2-7; clone size: .; D gene: TRBD1; V gene: TRBV6-5; CDR3 protein: CASSSRDRTYEQYF; CDR3 DNA: TGTGCCAGCAGTTCCCGGGACAGGACCTACGAGCAGTACTTC
J gene: TRBJ1-5; clone size: .; D gene: .; V gene: TRBV5-6; CDR3 protein: CASNKRVSGGGFQHF; CDR3 DNA: TGTGCCAGCAACAAACGTGTATCGGGGGGCGGTTTCCAGCATTTT
J gene: TRBJ1-2; clone size: .; D gene: TRBD1; V gene: TRBV6-1; CDR3 protein: CASSAQDRSTF; CDR3 DNA: TGTGCCAGCAGTGCTCAGGACAGGAGCACCTTC
J gene: TRBJ2-7; clone size: .; D gene: .; V gene: TRBV6-1; CDR3 protein: CASSVGGGVYEQYF; CDR3 DNA: TGTGCCAGCAGTGTTGGAGGAGGGGTCTACGAGCAGTACTTC
J gene: TRBJ2-7; clone size: .; D gene: TRBD2; V gene: TRBV27; CDR3 protein: CASSSLAGGPDEQYF; CDR3 DNA: TGTGCCAGCAGTTCCTTAGCGGGGGGGCCTGACGAGCAGTACTTC
J gene: TRBJ2-7; clone size: .; D gene: .; V gene: TRBV29-1; CDR3 protein: CSVEDLGVTHEQYF; CDR3 DNA: TGCAGCGTTGAAGATCTAGGGGTGACACACGAGCAGTACTTC
J gene: TRBJ2-7; clone size: .; D gene: TRBD1; V gene: TRBV2; CDR3 protein: CASGRSTGAYEQYF; CDR3 DNA: TGTGCCAGCGGACGATCGACAGGGGCCTACGAGCAGTACTTC
J gene: TRBJ2-7; clone size: .; D gene: TRBD1; V gene: TRBV5-1; CDR3 protein: CASSLLQGEFYEQYF; CDR3 DNA: TGCGCCAGCAGCTTGCTACAGGGGGAATTCTACGAGCAGTACTTC
J gene: TRBJ1-5; clone size: .; D gene: TRBD1; V gene: TRBV7-9; CDR3 protein: CASSSRSTGDQPQHF; CDR3 DNA: TGTGCCAGCAGCTCCCGTTCAACAGGGGATCAGCCCCAGCATTTT
J gene: TRBJ1-1; clone size: .; D gene: .; V gene: TRBV5-6; CDR3 protein: CASSVGAGRGYTEAFF; CDR3 DNA: TGTGCCAGCAGCGTCGGCGCCGGGCGAGGGTACACTGAAGCTTTCTTT
J gene: TRBJ1-2; clone size: .; D gene: .; V gene: TRBV6-5; CDR3 protein: CASSYSGPLRGYTF; CDR3 DNA: TGTGCCAGCAGTTACTCCGGCCCCTTGCGGGGCTACACCTTC
J gene: TRBJ2-5; clone size: once; D gene: TRBD2; V gene: TRBV9; CDR3 protein: CASSVAGGPETQYF; CDR3 DNA: TGTGCCAGCAGCGTAGCGGGGGGGCCGGAGACCCAGTACTTC
J gene: TRBJ2-1; clone size: .; D gene: .; V gene: TRBV10-3; CDR3 protein: CAISVLRGLGTNNEQFF; CDR3 DNA: TGTGCCATCAGTGTACTCCGAGGTCTAGGGACAAACAATGAGCAGTTCTTC
J gene: TRBJ1-1; clone size: .; D gene: TRBD1; V gene: TRBV19; CDR3 protein: CASSDGQGNTEAFF; CDR3 DNA: TGTGCCAGTAGTGACGGACAGGGAAACACTGAAGCTTTCTTT
J gene: TRBJ2-7; clone size: once; D gene: .; V gene: TRBV20-1; CDR3 protein: CSAVGRYEQYF; CDR3 DNA: TGCAGTGCCGTTGGGCGCTACGAGCAGTACTTC
J gene: TRBJ2-5; clone size: .; D gene: TRBD2; V gene: TRBV5-1; CDR3 protein: CASRSGSSGGIETQYF; CDR3 DNA: TGCGCCAGCCGCTCGGGGAGTAGCGGGGGGATCGAGACCCAGTACTTC
J gene: TRBJ1-2; clone size: .; D gene: TRBD1; V gene: TRBV6-5; CDR3 protein: CASSYSTGGYGHTF; CDR3 DNA: TGTGCCAGCAGTTACTCGACAGGGGGCTATGGCCACACCTTC
J gene: TRBJ2-1; clone size: .; D gene: .; V gene: TRBV29-1; CDR3 protein: CSPRKRRRGEDNEQFF; CDR3 DNA: TGCAGCCCTAGGAAACGCCGGAGGGGAGAAGACAATGAGCAGTTCTTC
J gene: TRBJ1-6; clone size: .; D gene: TRBD1; V gene: TRBV7-2; CDR3 protein: CASSLEQGGNSPLHF; CDR3 DNA: TGTGCCAGCAGCTTAGAACAGGGGGGAAATTCACCCCTCCACTTT
J gene: TRBJ1-1; clone size: .; D gene: .; V gene: TRBV9; CDR3 protein: CASSNVGLRRTEAFF; CDR3 DNA: TGTGCCAGCAGCAACGTGGGGCTTCGCCGGACTGAAGCTTTCTTT
J gene: TRBJ1-5; clone size: .; D gene: .; V gene: TRBV7-2; CDR3 protein: CASSLEAGRNQPQHF; CDR3 DNA: TGTGCCAGCAGCTTAGAGGCAGGGCGGAATCAGCCCCAGCATTTT
J gene: TRBJ2-5; clone size: once; D gene: .; V gene: TRBV5-4; CDR3 protein: CASSLGTGETQYF; CDR3 DNA: TGTGCCAGCAGCCTCGGGACTGGAGAGACCCAGTACTTC
J gene: TRBJ2-7; clone size: .; D gene: .; V gene: TRBV2; CDR3 protein: CASSPHYEQYF; CDR3 DNA: TGTGCCAGCAGCCCACACTACGAGCAGTACTTC
J gene: TRBJ1-1; clone size: few; D gene: .; V gene: TRBV6-5; CDR3 protein: CASSYLGGSTEAFF; CDR3 DNA: TGTGCCAGCAGTTACCTCGGGGGAAGCACTGAAGCTTTCTTT
J gene: TRBJ2-7; clone size: .; D gene: .; V gene: TRBV15; CDR3 protein: CATSRRTVPYEQYF; CDR3 DNA: TGTGCCACCAGCAGAAGGACAGTACCCTACGAGCAGTACTTC
J gene: TRBJ2-4; clone size: .; D gene: TRBD1; V gene: TRBV5-1; CDR3 protein: CASSTNPGGARIQYF; CDR3 DNA: TGCGCCAGCAGCACGAATCCAGGGGGCGCGCGCATTCAGTACTTC
J gene: TRBJ2-7; clone size: .; D gene: .; V gene: TRBV27; CDR3 protein: CASSLNSFYEQYF; CDR3 DNA: TGTGCCAGCAGTTTAAACAGTTTCTACGAGCAGTACTTC
J gene: TRBJ2-5; clone size: .; D gene: .; V gene: TRBV19; CDR3 protein: CASSLGHTETQYF; CDR3 DNA: TGTGCCAGTAGTCTTGGACATACAGAGACCCAGTACTTC
J gene: TRBJ2-1; clone size: .; D gene: TRBD2; V gene: TRBV5-4; CDR3 protein: CASTSGTSGGPYNEQFF; CDR3 DNA: TGTGCCAGCACCTCCGGGACTAGCGGGGGGCCCTACAATGAGCAGTTCTTC
J gene: TRBJ2-1; clone size: .; D gene: TRBD2; V gene: TRBV7-9; CDR3 protein: CASSPGLAGAKQFF; CDR3 DNA: TGTGCCAGCAGCCCCGGACTAGCGGGAGCCAAGCAGTTCTTC
J gene: TRBJ1-2; clone size: once; D gene: .; V gene: TRBV29-1; CDR3 protein: CSDRNSSSGGNYGYTF; CDR3 DNA: TGCAGCGATCGGAACTCTTCATCAGGAGGGAACTATGGCTACACCTTC
J gene: TRBJ2-7; clone size: .; D gene: TRBD2; V gene: TRBV4-1; CDR3 protein: CASSQEDLGGSSYEQYF; CDR3 DNA: TGCGCCAGCAGCCAGGAGGACCTCGGGGGGAGCTCCTACGAGCAGTACTTC
J gene: TRBJ2-2; clone size: .; D gene: TRBD1; V gene: TRBV7-3; CDR3 protein: CASRNPGQGPTGELFF; CDR3 DNA: TGTGCCAGCAGGAATCCGGGACAGGGGCCCACCGGGGAGCTGTTTTTT
J gene: TRBJ2-1; clone size: .; D gene: .; V gene: TRBV29-1; CDR3 protein: CSVETPYNEQFF; CDR3 DNA: TGCAGCGTCGAGACACCTTACAATGAGCAGTTCTTC
J gene: TRBJ2-3; clone size: few; D gene: .; V gene: TRBV5-4; CDR3 protein: CASRFDRQGTDTQYF; CDR3 DNA: TGTGCCAGCAGGTTTGACCGACAGGGCACAGATACGCAGTATTTT
J gene: TRBJ1-3; clone size: once; D gene: .; V gene: TRBV6-5; CDR3 protein: CASSYTAETGNTIYF; CDR3 DNA: TGTGCCAGCAGTTACACGGCGGAGACTGGAAACACCATATATTTT
J gene: TRBJ2-3; clone size: .; D gene: TRBD2; V gene: TRBV2; CDR3 protein: CASSEQRGGMNTQYF; CDR3 DNA: TGTGCCAGCAGTGAACAGCGGGGGGGCATGAATACGCAGTATTTT
J gene: TRBJ2-5; clone size: .; D gene: .; V gene: TRBV7-7; CDR3 protein: CASSLRRQETQYF; CDR3 DNA: TGTGCCAGCAGCCTGCGCCGGCAAGAGACCCAGTACTTC
J gene: TRBJ1-4; clone size: .; D gene: .; V gene: TRBV2; CDR3 protein: CASSTDSPVGEKLFF; CDR3 DNA: TGTGCCAGCAGTACTGACAGCCCGGTTGGTGAAAAACTGTTTTTT
J gene: TRBJ2-1; clone size: .; D gene: TRBD1; V gene: TRBV9; CDR3 protein: CASSVGQGYNEQFF; CDR3 DNA: TGTGCCAGCAGCGTGGGACAGGGCTACAATGAGCAGTTCTTC
J gene: TRBJ2-7; clone size: .; D gene: TRBD1; V gene: TRBV5-1; CDR3 protein: CASSPWDRLPYEQYF; CDR3 DNA: TGCGCCAGCAGCCCTTGGGACAGGCTCCCATACGAGCAGTACTTC
J gene: TRBJ1-2; clone size: .; D gene: .; V gene: TRBV19; CDR3 protein: CASVSGFGKNYGYTF; CDR3 DNA: TGTGCCAGCGTCAGCGGGTTTGGGAAGAACTATGGCTACACCTTC
J gene: TRBJ1-3; clone size: .; D gene: .; V gene: TRBV18; CDR3 protein: CASSPQPAHSGNTIYF; CDR3 DNA: TGTGCCAGCTCACCACAGCCTGCCCACTCTGGAAACACCATATATTTT
J gene: TRBJ1-5; clone size: .; D gene: TRBD1; V gene: TRBV7-9; CDR3 protein: CASSYGQVDQPQHF; CDR3 DNA: TGTGCCAGCAGCTATGGACAGGTGGATCAGCCCCAGCATTTT
J gene: TRBJ2-1; clone size: .; D gene: .; V gene: TRBV5-6; CDR3 protein: CASSLTQSWGDEQFF; CDR3 DNA: TGTGCCAGCAGCTTGACCCAAAGCTGGGGCGATGAGCAGTTCTTC
J gene: TRBJ2-6; clone size: few; D gene: .; V gene: TRBV19; CDR3 protein: CASSIGRSGANVLTF; CDR3 DNA: TGTGCCAGTAGTATAGGTCGCTCTGGGGCCAACGTCCTGACTTTC
J gene: TRBJ2-7; clone size: .; D gene: TRBD2; V gene: TRBV9; CDR3 protein: CASSVAAGSDYEQYF; CDR3 DNA: TGTGCCAGCAGCGTAGCAGCGGGAAGTGACTACGAGCAGTACTTC
J gene: TRBJ1-1; clone size: .; D gene: TRBD1; V gene: TRBV19; CDR3 protein: CASGNRGRTEAFF; CDR3 DNA: TGTGCCAGTGGAAACAGGGGGCGAACTGAAGCTTTCTTT